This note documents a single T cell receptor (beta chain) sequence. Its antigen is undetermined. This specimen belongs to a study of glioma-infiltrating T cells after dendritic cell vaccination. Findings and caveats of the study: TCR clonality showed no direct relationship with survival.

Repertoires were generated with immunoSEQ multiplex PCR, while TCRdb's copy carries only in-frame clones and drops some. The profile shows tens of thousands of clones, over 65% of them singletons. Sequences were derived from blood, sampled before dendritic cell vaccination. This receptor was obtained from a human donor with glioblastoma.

CDR3 amino acids: CASSVEGQGNNEQFF. CDR3 DNA: TGTGCCAGCAGCGTAGAGGGACAGGGTAACAATGAGCAGTTCTTC. The chain carries TRBV9 and TRBJ2-1; 9 bases line up with TRBD1. J lost 5 bases, V lost 0 bases, and 3 bases had no gene match. The CDR3 has 15 residues. Germline CDR1 and CDR2: SGDLS and YYNGEE.